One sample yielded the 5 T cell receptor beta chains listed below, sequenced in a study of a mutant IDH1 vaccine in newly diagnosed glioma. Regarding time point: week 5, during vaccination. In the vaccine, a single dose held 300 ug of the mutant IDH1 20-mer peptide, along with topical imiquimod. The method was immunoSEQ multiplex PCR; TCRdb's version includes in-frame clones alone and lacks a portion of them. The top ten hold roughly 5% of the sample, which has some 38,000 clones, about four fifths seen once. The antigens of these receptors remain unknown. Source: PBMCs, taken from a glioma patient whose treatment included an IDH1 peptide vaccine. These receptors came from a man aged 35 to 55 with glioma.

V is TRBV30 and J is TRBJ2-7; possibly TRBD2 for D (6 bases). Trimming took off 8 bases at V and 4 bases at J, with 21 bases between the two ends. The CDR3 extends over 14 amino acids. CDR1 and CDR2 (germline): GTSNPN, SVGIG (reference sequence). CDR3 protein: CARDLGGVVYEQYF. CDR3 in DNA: TGTGCCAGGGATCTCGGGGGAGTAGTATACGAGCAGTACTTC.

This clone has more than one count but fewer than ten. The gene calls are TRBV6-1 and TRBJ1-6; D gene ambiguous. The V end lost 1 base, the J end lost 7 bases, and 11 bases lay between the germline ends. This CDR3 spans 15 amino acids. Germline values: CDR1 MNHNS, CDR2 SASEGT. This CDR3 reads CASSEGRTFNSPLHF. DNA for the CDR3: TGTGCCAGCAGTGAAGGACGGACCTTCAATTCACCCCTCCACTTT.

In DNA, the CDR3 is TGCGCCAGCAGTGGGACAGGCAATCAGCCCCAGCATTTT. Protein: CASSGTGNQPQHF. This chain links TRBV10-1 with TRBJ1-5, with D possibly being TRBD1 (6 bases). V was pared by 4 bases and J by 2 bases, with 6 bases between. The CDR3 contains 13 residues. Germline loops: CDR1 WNHNN, CDR2 SYGVQD (reference sequence).

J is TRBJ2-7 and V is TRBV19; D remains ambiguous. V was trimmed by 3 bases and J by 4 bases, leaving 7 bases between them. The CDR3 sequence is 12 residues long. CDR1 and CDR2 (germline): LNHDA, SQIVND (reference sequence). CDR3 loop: CASSISGYEQYF. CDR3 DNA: TGTGCCAGTAGTATTTCCGGTTACGAGCAGTACTTC.

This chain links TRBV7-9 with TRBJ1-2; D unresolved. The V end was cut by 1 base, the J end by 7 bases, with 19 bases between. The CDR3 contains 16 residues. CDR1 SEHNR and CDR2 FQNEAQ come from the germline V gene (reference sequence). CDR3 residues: CASSLEGLAGAGGYTF. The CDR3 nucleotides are TGTGCCAGCAGCTTAGAAGGTTTGGCCGGAGCTGGTGGCTACACCTTC.